This TCR beta chain was profiled in a study of T cell repertoires and HLA-DP antigens. Study as a whole: CD4+ T cells were cocultured with HeLa cells expressing HLA-DP.

As concerns this clone: Its antigen remains unknown.

The CDR3 covers 13 residues. Germline CDR1 SGHAT, CDR2 FQNNGV. The V end lost 5 bases, the J end lost 4 bases, and 12 bases lay between the germline ends. The repertoire was sequenced with immunoSEQ multiplex PCR; TCRdb's copy has only in-frame clones and lacks some. Of approximately 110,000 clones listed, 90% to 95% are singletons. This chain uses TRBV11-2 with TRBJ2-7; no reliable D call. The TCR comes from a woman under 30 in good health and CMV-seronegative. Material: CD4+ T cells from PBMCs. The CDR3 loop reads CASSPWEGYEQYF. CDR3 bases: TGTGCCAGCAGCCCGTGGGAAGGGTACGAGCAGTACTTC.